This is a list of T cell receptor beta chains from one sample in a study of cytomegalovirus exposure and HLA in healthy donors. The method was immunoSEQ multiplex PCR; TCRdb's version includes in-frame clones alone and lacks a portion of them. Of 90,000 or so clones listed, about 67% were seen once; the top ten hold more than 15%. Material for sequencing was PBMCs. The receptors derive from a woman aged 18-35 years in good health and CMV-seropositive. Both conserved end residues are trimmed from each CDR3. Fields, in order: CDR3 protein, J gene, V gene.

CDR3: ATSRSLAGHGANVLT
J: TRBJ2-6
V: TRBV15

CDR3: ATSRDTLDRVLNEKLF
J: TRBJ1-4
V: TRBV15

CDR3: ASSRGQVTPYEQY
J: TRBJ2-7
V: TRBV7-9

CDR3: ASSVATREGETQY
J: TRBJ2-5
V: TRBV9

CDR3: ASGGRNNNQPQH
J: TRBJ1-5
V: TRBV6-6

CDR3: ASSLGQGRDEQY
J: TRBJ2-7
V: TRBV5-1

CDR3: ASSLLAGGPNEQF
J: TRBJ2-1
V: TRBV7-3

CDR3: ASRSGRTTYNEQF
J: TRBJ2-1
V: TRBV5-6

CDR3: ASSQEPSGQAVQETQY
J: TRBJ2-5
V: TRBV4-1

CDR3: ASSRRTDIS
J: TRBJ1-5
V: TRBV5-6

CDR3: ASSSLPSTPNTGELF
J: TRBJ2-2
V: TRBV5-4

CDR3: SVAGGQGPGTEAF
J: TRBJ1-1
V: TRBV29-1

CDR3: ASSLRGRATNEQF
J: TRBJ2-1
V: TRBV28

CDR3: ASRIQKRTSGTMGEQF
J: TRBJ2-1
V: TRBV5-4

CDR3: ASSPFGGSTYNEQF
J: TRBJ2-1
V: TRBV7-6

CDR3: SVPTSSNYNEQF
J: TRBJ2-1
V: TRBV29-1

CDR3: ASSPTVAGGYEQY
J: TRBJ2-7
V: TRBV27

CDR3: SVARGDTEAF
J: TRBJ1-1
V: TRBV29-1

CDR3: ASSVQSGGAPDTQY
J: TRBJ2-3
V: TRBV9

CDR3: ASSLRGFAF
J: TRBJ1-1
V: TRBV7-2

CDR3: ASSEGTRVQETQY
J: TRBJ2-5
V: TRBV2

CDR3: ASSQVPTGEETQY
J: TRBJ2-5
V: TRBV4-1

CDR3: ASSAQGWEKLF
J: TRBJ1-4
V: TRBV6-1

CDR3: ASSSSALVVEGGTGELF
J: TRBJ2-2
V: TRBV5-1

CDR3: SVLGLAGALTDTQY
J: TRBJ2-3
V: TRBV29-1

CDR3: ASSPGQGPYGYT
J: TRBJ1-2
V: TRBV5-5

CDR3: ASSLGQSTLH
J: TRBJ1-6
V: TRBV13

CDR3: ASSLETGRGTYEQY
J: TRBJ2-7
V: TRBV11-3